This T cell receptor (beta chain) was recorded in a study of control samples from healthy donors and cancer patients. Data came from immunoSEQ multiplex PCR; TCRdb stores just in-frame clones and leaves some out. The sample includes over 100,000 clones, approximately 92% seen only once; the top ten take 2% to 2.5%. The receptor was derived from a woman between 50 and 59 years old in good health. The sample comprised blood.

The CDR3 nucleotides are TGTGCCAGCAGCCAACAAACCACCGGGGAGCTGTTTTTT. Translating gives CASSQQTTGELFF. The chain couples TRBV3-1 (or the pseudogene TRBV3-2) to TRBJ2-2; unclear D gene. Trimming took off 2 bases at V and 4 bases at J, with 5 bases between the two ends. CDR3 length: 13 residues. Looked up from germline, CDR1 is LGHDT and CDR2 is YNNKEL (reference sequence).